This T cell receptor beta chain was found in a study of Ad26.COV2.S vaccination and SARS-CoV-2 variants. As for the study in general: Intramuscular Ad26.COV2.S doses were given once or twice, 56 days apart. The study, taken as a whole, reports: Vaccine and placebo recipients had comparable breadth of non-spike TCRs. Reported findings describe substantial breadth in spike-specific CD8+ and CD4+ T cell responses following vaccination.

Some clones are missing from TCRdb's copy, which holds only in-frame ones; the method was immunoSEQ multiplex PCR. The table records 240,000 or so clones, roughly 90% of them present only once. About this clone: Its specificity is unknown.

Germline loops: CDR1 SGDLS, CDR2 YYNGEE. V was trimmed by 0 bases and J by 6 bases, leaving 16 bases between them. This CDR3 is 16 amino acids long. This sample's treatment: around 19 received Ad26.COV2.S at low or high dose, single or two shots; 5 received placebo; per-sample allocation not given. Specimens were obtained on day 63 following the first vaccine or placebo injection. Built on an Ad26 vector, the vaccine expressed Wuhan-strain SARS-CoV-2 spike. This sample comprised peripheral blood, obtained in a trial of Ad26.COV2.S vaccine versus placebo. The chain recombines TRBV9 with TRBJ2-1; TRBD1 might be the D (6 bases). The receptor was isolated from a person between 18 and 65 years old who received the Ad26.COV2.S COVID-19 vaccine or a placebo. The CDR3 loop reads CASSVASGVELNEQFF. DNA of the CDR3: TGTGCCAGCAGCGTAGCATCAGGGGTCGAACTCAATGAGCAGTTCTTC.